The entry below gives a single TCR beta chain sequence along with its context. Its antigen remains unidentified. The PCR made use of 60 Vbeta and 13 Jbeta primers. Sequenced by immunoSEQ multiplex PCR; TCRdb stores in-frame clones only, minus some. The table shows 110,000 or so clones, with over 70% occurring only once. Per germline, CDR1 SGHRS and CDR2 YFSETQ. Trimming cost V 2 bases and J 4 bases, with 13 bases left between them. The CDR3 is 14 residues long. This record comes from a study of cytomegalovirus exposure and HLA in healthy donors. Study results and caveats: By a later analysis, the bulk of CMV-associated TCR beta chains appeared HLA-restricted. In a later analysis, TCR beta V- and J-gene trimming was associated with a missense DCLRE1C variant.

The TCR originated in a woman in her late teens or twenties in good health and CMV-seronegative. Sequencing was done on a sample of PBMCs. J is TRBJ2-7 and V is TRBV5-1, with D perhaps matching TRBD1 (7 bases). In DNA form, the CDR3 reads TGCGCCAGCAGCTTAGAGGGGGCGGGGTACGAGCAGTACTTC. Its protein product is CASSLEGAGYEQYF.